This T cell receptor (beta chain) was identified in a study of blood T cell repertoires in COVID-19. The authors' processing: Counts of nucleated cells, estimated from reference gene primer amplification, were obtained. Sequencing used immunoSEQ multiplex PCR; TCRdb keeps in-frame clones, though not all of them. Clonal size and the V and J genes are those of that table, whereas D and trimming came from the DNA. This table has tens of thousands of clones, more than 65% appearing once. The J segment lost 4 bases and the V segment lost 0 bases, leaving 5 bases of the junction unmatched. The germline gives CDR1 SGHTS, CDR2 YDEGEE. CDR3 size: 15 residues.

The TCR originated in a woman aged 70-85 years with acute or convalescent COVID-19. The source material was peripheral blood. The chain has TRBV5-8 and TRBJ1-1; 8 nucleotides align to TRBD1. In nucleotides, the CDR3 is TGTGCCAGCAGCTTGGGACAGGGGATAGGCACTGAAGCTTTCTTT. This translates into CASSLGQGIGTEAFF.